Listed below are T cell receptor beta chains from one sample, sequenced in a study of blood T cell repertoires in COVID-19. The assay was immunoSEQ multiplex PCR, and TCRdb's table has in-frame clones only and misses some. Among about 190,000 clones listed, around 85% were seen once. The source material was PBMCs or T cells enriched from blood (not recorded which). These receptors were taken from a woman between 25 and 40 years old who had recovered from COVID-19. Both conserved end residues are part of each CDR3. Fields, in order: clone size, V gene, J gene, D gene, CDR3 DNA, CDR3 protein. D genes are given only for firm matches. Size tells how often a clone was seen (once, few, many) or the class of an expanded clone, and some rows leave it out.

.	TRBV4-2	TRBJ2-1	TRBD2	TGTGCCAGCAGCCAGGGAGGGAGCTCCTACAATGAGCAGTTCTTC	CASSQGGSSYNEQFF
.	TRBV11-2	TRBJ1-1	.	TGTGCCAGCAGCCTAACAGAGTACACTGAAGCTTTCTTT	CASSLTEYTEAFF
.	TRBV10-3	TRBJ1-2	.	TGTGCCATCACCGAACGGGGTCTATGGGGGGATGGCTACACCTTC	CAITERGLWGDGYTF
.	TRBV6-1	TRBJ1-2	TRBD1	TGTGCCAGCAGTGACTGGACAGGGGGCACAGACTATGGCTACACCTTC	CASSDWTGGTDYGYTF
.	TRBV19	TRBJ2-5	TRBD1	TGTGCCAGTAGCCCTGACAGGGTGCAAGAGACCCAGTACTTC	CASSPDRVQETQYF
.	TRBV27	TRBJ1-1	.	TGTGCCAGCAGCCGTGGGATACAGGGATCTGAAGCTTTCTTT	CASSRGIQGSEAFF
.	TRBV14	TRBJ1-1	.	TGTGCCAGCAGTTTACAGGGTAACACTGAAGCTTTCTTT	CASSLQGNTEAFF
.	TRBV7-9	TRBJ2-4	.	TGTGCCAGCAGCCCTGAAGCCCTAGAAAACATTCAGTACTTC	CASSPEALENIQYF
.	TRBV19	TRBJ2-3	TRBD1	TGTGCCAGTAGGACAACCGGGACAGGGTTCACAGATACGCAGTATTTT	CASRTTGTGFTDTQYF
.	TRBV4-1	TRBJ2-7	TRBD2	TGCGCCAGCAGCCAGGGACTAGCGGGTTTCTACGAGCAGTACTTC	CASSQGLAGFYEQYF
.	TRBV24-1	TRBJ2-3	.	TGTGCCACCGGGAAACAGGGCACAGATACGCAGTATTTT	CATGKQGTDTQYF
.	TRBV6-2/TRBV6-3	TRBJ1-2	TRBD1	TGTGCCAGCAGTTATCAGGGACAGGGACGTGCGTACGGCTACACCTTC	CASSYQGQGRAYGYTF
.	TRBV18	TRBJ1-1	TRBD1	TGTGCCAGCTCACCTGGACAGGGGTCGAACACTGAAGCTTTCTTT	CASSPGQGSNTEAFF
once	TRBV28	TRBJ2-1	.	TGTGCCAGCTCTCATGGGACTAGTAGGGGGCATGAGCAGTTCTTC	CASSHGTSRGHEQFF
.	TRBV5-1	TRBJ2-3	.	TGCGCCAGCAGCTTGGCTGGCAGGGGAAACACAGATACGCAGTATTTT	CASSLAGRGNTDTQYF
.	TRBV2	TRBJ1-2	TRBD1	TGTGCCAGCAGTCGACAGGGTCTCGACTATGGCTACACCTTC	CASSRQGLDYGYTF
.	TRBV6-2/TRBV6-3	TRBJ2-3	TRBD2	TGTGCCAGCAGTGCACTCCAGCGGGGGGCGCAGTATTTT	CASSALQRGAQYF
.	TRBV6-4	TRBJ2-3	.	TGTGCCAGCAGCCCTCGAGGGAGCACAGATACGCAGTATTTT	CASSPRGSTDTQYF
.	TRBV7-3	TRBJ1-1	.	TGTGCCAGCAGCTACGGGGGGGAGACTGAAGCTTTCTTT	CASSYGGETEAFF
.	TRBV5-1	TRBJ2-2	.	TGCGCCAGCAGCCAAATTCGCGGACAGAAACCCGGCGGGGAGCTGTTTTTT	CASSQIRGQKPGGELFF
.	TRBV4-1	TRBJ1-6	TRBD1	TGCGCCAGCAGCCAAGCCCATACAGGGGGACCCTGGACCCTCCACTTT	CASSQAHTGGPWTLHF
.	TRBV7-2	TRBJ2-3	TRBD1	TGTGCCAGCAGCATTACAGGGGGTTCAATAGATACGCAGTATTTT	CASSITGGSIDTQYF
.	TRBV9	TRBJ2-3	TRBD2	TGTGCCAGCAGCGCCCGACTAGCGGGCCTCACAGATACGCAGTATTTT	CASSARLAGLTDTQYF
.	TRBV3-1/TRBV3-2	TRBJ2-3	.	TGTGCCAGCAGCCGCTCGAGAGGAGGGGGCACAGATACGCAGTATTTT	CASSRSRGGGTDTQYF
few	TRBV12-3/TRBV12-4	TRBJ1-1	TRBD1	TGTGCCAGCAGGACAGGGGCCACTGAAGCTTTCTTT	CASRTGATEAFF
.	TRBV7-8	TRBJ2-7	TRBD1	TGTGCCAGCAGCCCCCTCCGACAGGGCTACGAGCAGTACTTC	CASSPLRQGYEQYF
.	TRBV7-3	TRBJ1-2	TRBD1	TGTGCCAGCAGTCCCGGGGCAGGGGGCAGTTTCTATGGCTACACCTTC	CASSPGAGGSFYGYTF
.	TRBV5-5	TRBJ2-7	TRBD2	TGTGCCAGCAGCTTCAACAGGACGACTAGCGGGAGGGCCAACGAGCAGTACTTC	CASSFNRTTSGRANEQYF
.	TRBV7-9	TRBJ2-5	.	TGTGCCAGCAGCTGGGGAGGTCACGAGACCCAGTACTTC	CASSWGGHETQYF
.	TRBV14	TRBJ1-6	TRBD1	TGTGCCAGCAGTCGGATTAGGGGGCGAAGCTCCTATAATTCACCCCTCCACTTT	CASSRIRGRSSYNSPLHF
.	TRBV21-1	TRBJ2-2	.	TGTGCCAGCATGACAGGGACGAACACCGGGGAGCTGTTTTTT	CASMTGTNTGELFF
.	TRBV12-3/TRBV12-4	TRBJ2-4	TRBD2	TGTGCCAGCAATGGCGGGAGGCAAAACATTCAGTACTTC	CASNGGRQNIQYF
.	TRBV6-5	TRBJ2-3	.	TGTGCCAGCTCTGACGACGCGGTTGGCACAGATACGCAGTATTTT	CASSDDAVGTDTQYF
.	TRBV19	TRBJ1-1	.	TGTGCCAGTACGGGGGATACGATGAACACTGAAGCTTTCTTT	CASTGDTMNTEAFF
.	TRBV28	TRBJ1-5	TRBD1	TGTGCCAGCAGTTCCGGGACAGGGACTTATGATCAGCCCCAGCATTTT	CASSSGTGTYDQPQHF
.	TRBV5-1	TRBJ1-3	.	TGCGCCAGCAGCTTGTTAGGGGCTGACGGAAACACCATATATTTT	CASSLLGADGNTIYF
.	TRBV28	TRBJ1-5	.	TGTGCCGGTCGAGGGCAGATCAATCAGCCCCAGCATTTT	CAGRGQINQPQHF
.	TRBV28	TRBJ1-5	.	TGTGCCAGCAGTTTAATGGGAGGTCAGCCCCAGCATTTT	CASSLMGGQPQHF
once	TRBV28	TRBJ1-2	TRBD1	TGTGCCAGCAGACGGACAGGGGGAGACTATGGCTACACCTTC	CASRRTGGDYGYTF
once	TRBV20-1	TRBJ1-2	.	TGCACCACCAGGGAATATGGCTACACCTTC	CTTREYGYTF
.	TRBV9	TRBJ1-1	.	TGTGCCAGCAGCGTAGGCGTCGGGGGATTCACCGAAGCTTTCTTT	CASSVGVGGFTEAFF
few	TRBV4-1	TRBJ2-7	.	TGCGCCAGCAGCCCAGATCGCGGGCAACCCTACGAGCAGTACTTC	CASSPDRGQPYEQYF
.	TRBV9	TRBJ2-1	.	TGTGCCAGCAGCGTAGCTACCCGGGGCAATGAGCAGTTCTTC	CASSVATRGNEQFF
.	TRBV7-9	TRBJ2-7	.	TGTGCCAGCAGCAGACGCCAGCGGGACGAGCAGTACTTC	CASSRRQRDEQYF
.	TRBV20-1	TRBJ2-1	.	TGCAGTGCTAGTCCGGGGTACTCCTACAATGAGCAGTTCTTC	CSASPGYSYNEQFF
.	TRBV28	TRBJ1-2	.	TGTGCCAGCAGTTCGTGGACAGAAGACTATGGCTACACCTTC	CASSSWTEDYGYTF
.	TRBV3-1/TRBV3-2	TRBJ1-2	.	TGTGCCAGCAGCCCAGTGGGCTTTAACTATGGCTACACCTTC	CASSPVGFNYGYTF
.	TRBV6-6	TRBJ2-5	.	TGTGCCAGCAGTTACTCGCGGGGAGAGACCCAGTACTTC	CASSYSRGETQYF
.	TRBV3-1/TRBV3-2	TRBJ1-1	.	TGTGCCAGCAGCCAAGCCTTCGGCACTGAAGCTTTCTTT	CASSQAFGTEAFF
.	TRBV28	TRBJ1-5	TRBD1	TGTGCCAGCAGCTACCACCCCGGGACAGGGAGTGTTCAGCCCCAGCATTTT	CASSYHPGTGSVQPQHF
.	TRBV4-2	TRBJ2-1	.	TGTGCCAGCAGCCAAGAGCCTAGCGTCTCCTACAATGAGCAGTTCTTC	CASSQEPSVSYNEQFF
.	TRBV27	TRBJ1-6	TRBD1	TGTGCCAGCATTCAGGGGGCGAGCTCCTATAATTCACCCCTCCACTTT	CASIQGASSYNSPLHF
once	TRBV5-1	TRBJ2-6	.	TGCGCCAGCAGCTTGGTGGCCTCTGGGGCCAACGTCCTGACTTTC	CASSLVASGANVLTF
.	TRBV28	TRBJ1-4	.	TGTGCCAGCAGTCCCTTAAATCTCGGGAATGAAAAACTGTTTTTT	CASSPLNLGNEKLFF
once	TRBV6-5	TRBJ1-1	.	TGTGCCAGCAGTTTGGGACAACTCAAGGAAGCTTTCTTT	CASSLGQLKEAFF